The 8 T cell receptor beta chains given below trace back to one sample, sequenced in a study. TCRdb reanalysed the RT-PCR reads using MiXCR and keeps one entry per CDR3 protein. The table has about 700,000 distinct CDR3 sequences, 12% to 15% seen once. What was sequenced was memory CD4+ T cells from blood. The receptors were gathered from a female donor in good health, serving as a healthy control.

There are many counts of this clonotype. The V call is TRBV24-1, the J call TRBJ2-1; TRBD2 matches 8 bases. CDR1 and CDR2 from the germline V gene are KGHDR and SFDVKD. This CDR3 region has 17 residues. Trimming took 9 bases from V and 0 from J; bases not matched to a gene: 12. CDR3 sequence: CATVGGDSGDSYNEQFF. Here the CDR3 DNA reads TGTGCCACCGTGGGTGGGGATAGCGGGGACTCCTACAATGAGCAGTTCTTC.

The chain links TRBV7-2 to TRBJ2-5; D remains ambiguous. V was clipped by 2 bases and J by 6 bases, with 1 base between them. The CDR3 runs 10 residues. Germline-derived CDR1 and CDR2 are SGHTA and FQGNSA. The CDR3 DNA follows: TGTGCCAGCAGCTTACAGACCCAGTACTTC. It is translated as CASSLQTQYF.

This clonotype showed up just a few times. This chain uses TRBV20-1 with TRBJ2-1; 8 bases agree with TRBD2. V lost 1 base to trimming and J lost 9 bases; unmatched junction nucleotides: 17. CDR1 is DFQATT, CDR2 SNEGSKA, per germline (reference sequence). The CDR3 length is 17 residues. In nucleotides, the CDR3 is TGCAGTGCTAGAGGAGGCAGCGGGAGTTTATCAGGCGGTGAGCAGTTCTTC. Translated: CSARGGSGSLSGGEQFF.

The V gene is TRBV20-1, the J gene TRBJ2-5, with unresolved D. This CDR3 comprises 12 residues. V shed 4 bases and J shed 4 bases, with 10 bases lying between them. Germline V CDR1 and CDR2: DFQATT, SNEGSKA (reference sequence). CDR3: CSAIEGLETQYF. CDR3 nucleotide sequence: TGCAGTGCTATCGAAGGGCTAGAGACCCAGTACTTC.

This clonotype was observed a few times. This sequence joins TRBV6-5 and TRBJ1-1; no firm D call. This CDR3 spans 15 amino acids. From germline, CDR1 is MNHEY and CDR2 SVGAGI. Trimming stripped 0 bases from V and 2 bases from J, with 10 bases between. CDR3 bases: TGTGCCAGCAGTTACTCGAGTATGATTAACACTGAAGCTTTCTTT. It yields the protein CASSYSSMINTEAFF.

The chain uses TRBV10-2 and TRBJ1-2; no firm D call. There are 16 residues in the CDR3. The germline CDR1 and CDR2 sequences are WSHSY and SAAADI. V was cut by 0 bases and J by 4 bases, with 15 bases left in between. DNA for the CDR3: TGCGCCAGCAGTGAGTCGTCGTACAGAATCGGCTATGGCTACACCTTC. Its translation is CASSESSYRIGYGYTF.

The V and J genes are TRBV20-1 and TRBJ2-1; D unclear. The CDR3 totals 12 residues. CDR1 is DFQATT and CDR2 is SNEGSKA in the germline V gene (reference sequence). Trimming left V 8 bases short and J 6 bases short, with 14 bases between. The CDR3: CSTTRVRNEQFF. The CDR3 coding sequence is TGCAGTACTACAAGGGTCCGCAATGAGCAGTTCTTC.

The CDR3 DNA reads TGTGCCAGCAGCTTAGCGGCAGGACAGCTCCACTTT. This gives the protein CASSLAAGQLHF. The chain couples TRBV11-2 to TRBJ1-6; the D gene is possibly TRBD1 (6 bases). Trimming cost V 1 base and J 16 bases, with 11 bases left between them. The germline gives CDR1 SGHAT, CDR2 FQNNGV. The CDR3 length is 12 residues.